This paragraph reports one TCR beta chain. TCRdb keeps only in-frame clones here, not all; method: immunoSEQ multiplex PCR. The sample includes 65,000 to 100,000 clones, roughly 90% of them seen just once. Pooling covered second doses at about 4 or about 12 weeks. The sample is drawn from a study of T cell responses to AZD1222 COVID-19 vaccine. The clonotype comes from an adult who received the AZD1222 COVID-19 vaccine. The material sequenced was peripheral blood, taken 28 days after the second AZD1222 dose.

The CDR3 sequence: CASSLASGNQPQHF. As DNA, the CDR3 is TGTGCCAGCAGCTTAGCGTCAGGGAATCAGCCCCAGCATTTT. The chain employs TRBV7-9 and TRBJ1-5, with D perhaps matching TRBD1 (5 bases). With 0 bases removed from V and 4 bases from J, the gap between germline ends came to 7 bases. The CDR3 totals 14 residues. The germline CDR1 and CDR2 sequences are SEHNR and FQNEAQ (reference sequence).